This TCR beta chain was recorded in a study of blood T cell repertoires in COVID-19. Study-wide context: T cells, B-cell-depleted T cells, or PBMCs provided the cDNA or gDNA that served as material.

V was shortened by 5 bases and J by 2 bases, with 15 bases between the two germline ends. Germline V gene sequence: CDR1 LNHDA, CDR2 SQIVND (reference sequence). CDR3 length: 15 amino acids. Repertoires were generated with immunoSEQ multiplex PCR, while TCRdb's copy carries only in-frame clones and drops some. The profile shows roughly 170,000 clones, under 90% of them singletons. V and J are TRBV19 and TRBJ1-2, with D possibly being TRBD1 (6 bases). The TCR was taken from a man aged 55 to 70 who had recovered from COVID-19. The sequenced material came from PBMCs or T cells enriched from blood (not recorded which). Written as DNA, the CDR3 is TGTGCCAGTAGTGGGGGACACCGGTTGAACTATGGCTACACCTTC. Translation: CASSGGHRLNYGYTF.